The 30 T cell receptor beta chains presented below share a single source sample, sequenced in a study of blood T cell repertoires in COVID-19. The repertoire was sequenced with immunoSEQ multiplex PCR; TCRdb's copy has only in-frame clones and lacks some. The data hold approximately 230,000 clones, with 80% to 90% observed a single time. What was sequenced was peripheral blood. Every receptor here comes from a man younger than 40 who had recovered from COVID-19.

In nucleotides, the CDR3 is TGTGCCAGCAGCTTAGACGGCGGGCCCTATGGCTACACCTTC. Translated: CASSLDGGPYGYTF. V gene TRBV11-2 combines with J gene TRBJ1-2; D uncertain. The CDR3 spans 14 residues. Trimming pared 0 bases from V and 4 bases from J, leaving 9 bases between. Germline CDR1 is SGHAT and CDR2 is FQNNGV. The full variable domain, completed using reference TRBV11-2 and TRBJ1-2, is EAGVAQSPRYKIIEKRQSVAFWCNPISGHATLYWYQQILGQGPKLLIQFQNNGVVDDSQLPKDRFSAERLKGVDSTLKIQPAKLEDSAVYLCASSLDGGPYGYTFGSGTRLTVV.

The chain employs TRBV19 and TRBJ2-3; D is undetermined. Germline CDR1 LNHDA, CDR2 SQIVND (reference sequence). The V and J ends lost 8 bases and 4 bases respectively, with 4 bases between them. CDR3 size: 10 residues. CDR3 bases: TGTGCCAGTGAGGCAGATACGCAGTATTTT. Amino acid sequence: CASEADTQYF.

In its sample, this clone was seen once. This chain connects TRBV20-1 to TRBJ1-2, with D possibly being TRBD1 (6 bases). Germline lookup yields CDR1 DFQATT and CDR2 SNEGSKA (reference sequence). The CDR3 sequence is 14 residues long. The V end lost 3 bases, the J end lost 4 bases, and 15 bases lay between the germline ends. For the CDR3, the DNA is TGCAGTGCTAGTGTCGGGCAGGGGTTCTATGGCTACACCTTC. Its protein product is CSASVGQGFYGYTF.

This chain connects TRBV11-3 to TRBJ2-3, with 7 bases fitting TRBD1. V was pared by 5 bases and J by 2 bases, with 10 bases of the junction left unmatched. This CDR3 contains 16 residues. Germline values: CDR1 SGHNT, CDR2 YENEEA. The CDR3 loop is CASSPGTETYTDTQYF. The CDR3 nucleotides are TGTGCCAGCAGCCCAGGGACAGAGACATACACAGATACGCAGTATTTT. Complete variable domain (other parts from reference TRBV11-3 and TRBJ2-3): EAGVVQSPRYKIIEKKQPVAFWCNPISGHNTLYWYLQNLGQGPELLIRYENEEAVDDSQLPKDRFSAERLKGVDSTLKIQPAELGDSAVYLCASSPGTETYTDTQYFGPGTRLTVL.

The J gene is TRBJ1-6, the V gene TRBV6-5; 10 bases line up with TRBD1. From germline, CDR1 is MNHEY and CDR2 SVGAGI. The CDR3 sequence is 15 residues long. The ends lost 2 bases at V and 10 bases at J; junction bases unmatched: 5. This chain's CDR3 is CASSYRQGARSPLHF. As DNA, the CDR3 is TGTGCCAGCAGTTACCGACAGGGGGCTCGGTCACCCCTCCACTTT.

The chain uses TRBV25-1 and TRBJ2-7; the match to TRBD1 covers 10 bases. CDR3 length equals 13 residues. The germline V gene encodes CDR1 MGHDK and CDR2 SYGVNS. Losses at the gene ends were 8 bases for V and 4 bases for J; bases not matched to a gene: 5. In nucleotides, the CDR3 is TGTGCCAGCGGGGGACAGGGGAGGTACGAGCAGTACTTC. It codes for CASGGQGRYEQYF.

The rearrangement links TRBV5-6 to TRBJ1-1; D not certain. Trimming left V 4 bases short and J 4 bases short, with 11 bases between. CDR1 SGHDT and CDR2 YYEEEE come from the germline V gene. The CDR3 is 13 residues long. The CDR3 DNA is TGTGCCAGCAGCCTCCTAAAGCCCACTGAAGCTTTCTTT. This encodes CASSLLKPTEAFF.

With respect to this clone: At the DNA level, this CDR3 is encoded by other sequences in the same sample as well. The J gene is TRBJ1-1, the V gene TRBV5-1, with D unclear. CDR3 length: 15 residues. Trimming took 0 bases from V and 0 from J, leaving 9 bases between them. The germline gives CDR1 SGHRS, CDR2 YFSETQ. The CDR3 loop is CASSLAGGLNTEAFF. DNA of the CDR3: TGCGCCAGCAGCTTGGCCGGCGGGCTGAACACTGAAGCTTTCTTT.

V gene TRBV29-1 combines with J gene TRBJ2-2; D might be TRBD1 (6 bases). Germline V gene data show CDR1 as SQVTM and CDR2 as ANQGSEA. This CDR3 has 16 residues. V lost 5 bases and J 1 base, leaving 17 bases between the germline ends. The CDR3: CSVRSGQGMNTGELFF. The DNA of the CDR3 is TGCAGCGTTAGGTCGGGCCAGGGGATGAACACCGGGGAGCTGTTTTTT.

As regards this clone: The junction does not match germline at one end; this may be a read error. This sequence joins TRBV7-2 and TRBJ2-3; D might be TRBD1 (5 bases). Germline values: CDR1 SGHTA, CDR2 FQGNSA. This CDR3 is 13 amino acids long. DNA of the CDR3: TGTGCCAGCAGCCCACGCAGGGTGGACCGCATGCATTTT. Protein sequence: CASSPRRVDRMHF.

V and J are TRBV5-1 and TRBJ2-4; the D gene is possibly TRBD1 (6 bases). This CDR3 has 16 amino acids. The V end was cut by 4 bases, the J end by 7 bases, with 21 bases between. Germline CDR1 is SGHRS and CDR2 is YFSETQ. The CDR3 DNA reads TGCGCCAGCAGCCCGGCCCTAGGGGGTTTCGGGAACATTCAGTACTTC. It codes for CASSPALGGFGNIQYF.

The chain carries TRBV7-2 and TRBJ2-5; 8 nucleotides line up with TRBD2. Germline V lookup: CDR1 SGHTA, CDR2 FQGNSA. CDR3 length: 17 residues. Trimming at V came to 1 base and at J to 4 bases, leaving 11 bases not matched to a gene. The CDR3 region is CASSLVPGGARRETQYF. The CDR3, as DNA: TGTGCCAGCAGCTTAGTACCCGGGGGGGCCCGGAGAGAGACCCAGTACTTC.

The DNA for the CDR3 is TGCGCCAGCAGCCTCAGCGGACAGGGTGACTCACCCCTCCACTTT. Its translation is CASSLSGQGDSPLHF. V usage is TRBV4-3 and J usage is TRBJ1-6; 8 bases fit TRBD1. Per germline, CDR1 LGHNA and CDR2 YSLEER. The CDR3 has 15 amino acids. V shed 4 bases, J shed 10 bases, and the junction held 9 bases outside the gene matches.

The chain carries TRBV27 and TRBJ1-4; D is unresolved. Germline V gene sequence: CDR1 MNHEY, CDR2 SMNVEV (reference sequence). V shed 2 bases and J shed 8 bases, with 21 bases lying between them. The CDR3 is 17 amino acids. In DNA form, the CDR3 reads TGTGCCAGCAGTTTACTCGTCACCCACCGAGGGAGGGAAAAACTGTTTTTT. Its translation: CASSLLVTHRGREKLFF. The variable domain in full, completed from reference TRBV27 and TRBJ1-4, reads EAQVTQNPRYLITVTGKKLTVTCSQNMNHEYMSWYRQDPGLGLRQIYYSMNVEVTDKGDVPEGYKVSRKEKRNFPLILESPSPNQTSLYFCASSLLVTHRGREKLFFGSGTQLSVL.

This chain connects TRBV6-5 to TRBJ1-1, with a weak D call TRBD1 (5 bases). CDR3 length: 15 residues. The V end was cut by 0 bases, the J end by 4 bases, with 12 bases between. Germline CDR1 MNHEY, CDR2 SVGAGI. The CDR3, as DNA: TGTGCCAGCAGTTACTCGGGGCAGATCTTCACTGAAGCTTTCTTT. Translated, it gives CASSYSGQIFTEAFF.

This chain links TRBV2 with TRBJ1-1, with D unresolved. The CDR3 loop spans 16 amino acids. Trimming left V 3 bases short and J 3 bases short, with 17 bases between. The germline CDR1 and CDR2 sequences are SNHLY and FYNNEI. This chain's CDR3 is CASSERAWVSDTEAFF. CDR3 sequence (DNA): TGTGCCAGCAGTGAGAGGGCCTGGGTCTCAGACACTGAAGCTTTCTTT.

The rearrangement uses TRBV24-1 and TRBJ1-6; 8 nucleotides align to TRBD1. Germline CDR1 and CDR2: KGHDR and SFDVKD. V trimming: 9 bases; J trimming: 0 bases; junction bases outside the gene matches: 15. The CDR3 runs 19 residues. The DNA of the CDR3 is TGTGCCACCGGAGAGACAGGGGCTAGGGATAGCTCCTATAATTCACCCCTCCACTTT. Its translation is CATGETGARDSSYNSPLHF.

The CDR3 DNA reads TGTGCCACCAGCAGAGATATGGCCCAGGGGACCTATGGCTACACCTTC. The encoded protein is CATSRDMAQGTYGYTF. V usage is TRBV15 and J usage is TRBJ1-2; D may be TRBD1 (6 bases). The CDR3 is 16 amino acids. Germline CDR1 LNHNV, CDR2 YYDKDF (reference sequence). The V gene lost 0 bases and the J gene lost 4 bases, with 15 bases spanning the gap.

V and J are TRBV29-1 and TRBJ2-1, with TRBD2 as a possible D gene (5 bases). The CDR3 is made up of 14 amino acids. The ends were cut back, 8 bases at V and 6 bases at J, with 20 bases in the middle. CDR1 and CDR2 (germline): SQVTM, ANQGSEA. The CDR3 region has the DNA TGCAGCTCATTTCGGGCTAGCTCTGGCAATGAGCAGTTCTTC. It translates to CSSFRASSGNEQFF.

CDR3 nucleotide sequence: TGCAGCGTTGCGGGGACAGGGGCGAATGAAAAACTGTTTTTT. Its protein product is CSVAGTGANEKLFF. The V gene is TRBV29-1, the J gene TRBJ1-4, with TRBD1 identical over 10 bases. From germline, CDR1 is SQVTM and CDR2 ANQGSEA. The V and J ends lost 4 bases and 5 bases, in that order; junction bases with no gene match: 4. The CDR3 sequence is 14 residues long. Full variable domain (rest looked up from reference TRBV29-1 and TRBJ1-4): SAVISQKPSRDICQRGTSLTIQCQVDSQVTMMFWYRQQPGQSLTLIATANQGSEATYESGFVIDKFPISRPNLTFSTLTVSNMSPEDSSIYLCSVAGTGANEKLFFGSGTQLSVL.

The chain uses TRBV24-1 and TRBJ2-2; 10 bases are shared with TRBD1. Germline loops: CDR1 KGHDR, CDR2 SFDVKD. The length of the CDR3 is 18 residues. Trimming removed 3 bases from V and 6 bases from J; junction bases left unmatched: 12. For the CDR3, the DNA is TGTGCCACCAGTGATGACCTTCCGGGACAGGGGATAGCCGGGGAGCTGTTTTTT. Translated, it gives CATSDDLPGQGIAGELFF.

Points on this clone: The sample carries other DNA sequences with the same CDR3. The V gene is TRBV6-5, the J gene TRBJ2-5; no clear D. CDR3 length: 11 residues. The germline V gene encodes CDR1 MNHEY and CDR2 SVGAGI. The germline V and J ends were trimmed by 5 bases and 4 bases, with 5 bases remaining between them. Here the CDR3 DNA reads TGTGCCAGCAGTCGTCTAGAGACCCAGTACTTC. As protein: CASSRLETQYF.

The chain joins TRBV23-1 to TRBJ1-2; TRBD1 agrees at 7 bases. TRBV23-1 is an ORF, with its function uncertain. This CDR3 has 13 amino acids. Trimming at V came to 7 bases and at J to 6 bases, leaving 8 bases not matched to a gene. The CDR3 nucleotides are TGCGCCAGCAAAGGGGGCGCCTCGGATGGCTACACCTTC. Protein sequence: CASKGGASDGYTF.

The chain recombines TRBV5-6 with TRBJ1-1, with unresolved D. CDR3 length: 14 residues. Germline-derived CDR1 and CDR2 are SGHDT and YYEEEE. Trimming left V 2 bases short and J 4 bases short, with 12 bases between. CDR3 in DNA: TGTGCCAGCAGCTTTTACGGTTTTAGCACTGAAGCTTTCTTT. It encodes CASSFYGFSTEAFF.

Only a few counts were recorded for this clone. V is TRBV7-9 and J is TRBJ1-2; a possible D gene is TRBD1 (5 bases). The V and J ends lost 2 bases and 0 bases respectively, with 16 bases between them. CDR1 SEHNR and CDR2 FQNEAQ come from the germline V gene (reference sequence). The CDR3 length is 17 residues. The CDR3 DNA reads TGTGCCAGCAGCTTATTCCCTCCGGGGGTAGCTAACTATGGCTACACCTTC. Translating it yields CASSLFPPGVANYGYTF.

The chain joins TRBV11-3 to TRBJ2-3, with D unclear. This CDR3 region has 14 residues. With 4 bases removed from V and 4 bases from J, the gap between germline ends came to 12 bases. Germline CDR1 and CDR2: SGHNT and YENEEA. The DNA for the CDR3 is TGTGCCAGCAGCTCGTTGGCCAGCGCAGATACGCAGTATTTT. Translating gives CASSSLASADTQYF. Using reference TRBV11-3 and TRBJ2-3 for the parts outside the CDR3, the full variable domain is EAGVVQSPRYKIIEKKQPVAFWCNPISGHNTLYWYLQNLGQGPELLIRYENEEAVDDSQLPKDRFSAERLKGVDSTLKIQPAELGDSAVYLCASSSLASADTQYFGPGTRLTVL.

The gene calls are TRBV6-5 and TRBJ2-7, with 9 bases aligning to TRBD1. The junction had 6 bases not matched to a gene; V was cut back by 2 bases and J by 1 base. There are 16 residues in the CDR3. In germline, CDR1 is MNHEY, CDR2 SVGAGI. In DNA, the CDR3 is TGTGCCAGCAGTTACGGGGTGACAGGGGGTTCCTACGAGCAGTACTTC. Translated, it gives CASSYGVTGGSYEQYF.

CDR3 in amino acids: CASSLGGAQETQYF. The CDR3 DNA sequence: TGTGCCAGCAGCCTCGGGGGGGCCCAAGAGACCCAGTACTTC. This chain joins TRBV11-2 and TRBJ2-5; 8 nucleotides align to TRBD2. V lost 5 bases to trimming and J lost 1 base; unmatched junction nucleotides: 3. The CDR3 totals 14 residues. Per germline, CDR1 SGHAT and CDR2 FQNNGV.

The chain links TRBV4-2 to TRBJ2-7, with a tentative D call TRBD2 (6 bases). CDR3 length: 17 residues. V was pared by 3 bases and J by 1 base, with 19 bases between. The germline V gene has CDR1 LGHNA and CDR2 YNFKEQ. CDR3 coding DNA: TGTGCCAGCAGCCAGGGGGGTTACGGACCTGGGTCCTACGAGCAGTACTTC. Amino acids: CASSQGGYGPGSYEQYF.

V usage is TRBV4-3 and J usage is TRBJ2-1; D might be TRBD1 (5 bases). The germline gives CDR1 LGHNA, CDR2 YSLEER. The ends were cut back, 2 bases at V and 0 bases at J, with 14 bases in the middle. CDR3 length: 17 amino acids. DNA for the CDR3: TGCGCCAGCAGCCAAAACAGGCATGAGAGCTCCTACAATGAGCAGTTCTTC. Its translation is CASSQNRHESSYNEQFF.